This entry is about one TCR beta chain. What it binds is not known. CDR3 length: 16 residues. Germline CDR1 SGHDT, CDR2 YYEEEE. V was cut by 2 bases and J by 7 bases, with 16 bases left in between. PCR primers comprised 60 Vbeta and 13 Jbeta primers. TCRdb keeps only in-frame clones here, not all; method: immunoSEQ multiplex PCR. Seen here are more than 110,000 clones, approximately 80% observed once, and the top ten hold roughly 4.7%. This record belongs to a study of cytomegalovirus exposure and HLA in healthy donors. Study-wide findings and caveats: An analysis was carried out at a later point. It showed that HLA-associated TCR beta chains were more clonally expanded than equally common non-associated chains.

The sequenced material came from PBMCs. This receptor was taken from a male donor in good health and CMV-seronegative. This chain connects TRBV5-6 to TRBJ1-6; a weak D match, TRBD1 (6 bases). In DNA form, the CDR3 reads TGTGCCAGCAGCTTTTTGTTCCGGGACAAGAATTCACCCCTCCACTTT. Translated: CASSFLFRDKNSPLHF.